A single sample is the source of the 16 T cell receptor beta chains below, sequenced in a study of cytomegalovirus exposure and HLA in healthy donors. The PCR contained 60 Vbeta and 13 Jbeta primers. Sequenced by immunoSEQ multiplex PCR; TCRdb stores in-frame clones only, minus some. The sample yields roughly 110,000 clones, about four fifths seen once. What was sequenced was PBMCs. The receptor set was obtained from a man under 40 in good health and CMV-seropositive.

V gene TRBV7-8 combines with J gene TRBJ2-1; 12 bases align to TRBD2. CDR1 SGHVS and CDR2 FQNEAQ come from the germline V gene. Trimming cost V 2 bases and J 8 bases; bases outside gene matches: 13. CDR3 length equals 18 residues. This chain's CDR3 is CASSLQLAGGSTPDEQFF. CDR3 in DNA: TGTGCCAGCAGCTTACAACTAGCGGGGGGCTCAACCCCCGATGAGCAGTTCTTC.

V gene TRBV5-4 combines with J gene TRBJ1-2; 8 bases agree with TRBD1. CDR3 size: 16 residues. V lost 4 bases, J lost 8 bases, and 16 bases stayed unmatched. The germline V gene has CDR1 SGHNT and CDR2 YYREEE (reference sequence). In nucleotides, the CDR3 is TGTGCCAGCAGCGCTCCTTGGGTTGGACAGGGTGAGGGCTACACCTTC. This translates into CASSAPWVGQGEGYTF.

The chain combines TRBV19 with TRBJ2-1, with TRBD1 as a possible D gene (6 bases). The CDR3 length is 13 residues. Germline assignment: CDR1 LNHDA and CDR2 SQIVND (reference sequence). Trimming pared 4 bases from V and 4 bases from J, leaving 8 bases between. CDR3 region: CASSRTVYNEQFF. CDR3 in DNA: TGTGCCAGTAGTAGGACAGTATACAATGAGCAGTTCTTC.

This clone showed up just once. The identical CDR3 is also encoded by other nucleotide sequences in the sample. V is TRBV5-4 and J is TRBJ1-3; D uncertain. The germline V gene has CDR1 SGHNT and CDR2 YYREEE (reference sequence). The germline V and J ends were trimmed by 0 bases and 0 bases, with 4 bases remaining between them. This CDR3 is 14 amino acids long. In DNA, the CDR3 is TGTGCCAGCAGCTTGGCGGGCTCTGGAAACACCATATATTTT. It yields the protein CASSLAGSGNTIYF.

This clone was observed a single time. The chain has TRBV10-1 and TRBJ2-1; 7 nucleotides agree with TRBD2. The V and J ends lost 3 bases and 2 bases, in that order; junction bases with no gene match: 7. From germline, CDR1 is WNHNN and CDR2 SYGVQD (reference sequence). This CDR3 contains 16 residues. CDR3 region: CASSDYPGGTYNEQFF. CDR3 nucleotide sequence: TGCGCCAGCAGTGATTACCCGGGGGGTACCTACAATGAGCAGTTCTTC.

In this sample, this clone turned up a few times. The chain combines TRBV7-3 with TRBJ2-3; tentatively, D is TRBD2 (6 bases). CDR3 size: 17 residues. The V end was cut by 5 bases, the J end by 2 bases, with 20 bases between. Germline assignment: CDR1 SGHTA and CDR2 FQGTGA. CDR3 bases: TGTGCCAGCAGCCCCCTCGGTACGCGGGGAAACACAGATACGCAGTATTTT. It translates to CASSPLGTRGNTDTQYF.

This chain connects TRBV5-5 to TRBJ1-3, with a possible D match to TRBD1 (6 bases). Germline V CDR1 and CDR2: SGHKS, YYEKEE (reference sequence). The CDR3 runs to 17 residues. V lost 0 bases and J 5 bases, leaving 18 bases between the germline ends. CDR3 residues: CASSLAGVGGRRNTIYF. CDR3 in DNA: TGTGCCAGCAGCTTGGCCGGGGTGGGGGGGCGAAGAAACACCATATATTTT.

CDR3: CASENGGTAPYEQYF. The CDR3 DNA sequence: TGTGCTAGTGAGAACGGCGGGACAGCACCCTACGAGCAGTACTTC. The J gene is TRBJ2-7, the V gene TRBV12-5; TRBD1 is a possible D gene (7 bases). Trimming shortened V by 7 bases and J by 2 bases, and 18 bases separated the two germline ends. Per germline, CDR1 LGHNT and CDR2 FRNRAP. This CDR3 has 15 amino acids.

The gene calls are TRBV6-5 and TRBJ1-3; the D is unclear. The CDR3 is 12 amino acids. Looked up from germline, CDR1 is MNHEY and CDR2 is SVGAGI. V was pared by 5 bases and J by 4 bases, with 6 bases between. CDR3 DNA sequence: TGTGCCAGCAGTCAAAGCGGAAACACCATATATTTT. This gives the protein CASSQSGNTIYF.

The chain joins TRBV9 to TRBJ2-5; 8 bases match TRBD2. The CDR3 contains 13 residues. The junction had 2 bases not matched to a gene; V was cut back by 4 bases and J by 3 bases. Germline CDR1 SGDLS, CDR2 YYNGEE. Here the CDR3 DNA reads TGTGCCAGCAGCATTAGCGGGGAAGAGACCCAGTACTTC. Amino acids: CASSISGEETQYF.

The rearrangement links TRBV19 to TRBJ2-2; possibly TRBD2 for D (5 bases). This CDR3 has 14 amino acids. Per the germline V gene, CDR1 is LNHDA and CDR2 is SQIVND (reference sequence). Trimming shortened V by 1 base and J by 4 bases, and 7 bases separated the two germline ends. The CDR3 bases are TGTGCCAGTAGTATAGGGGAGAGCACCGGGGAGCTGTTTTTT. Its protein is CASSIGESTGELFF.

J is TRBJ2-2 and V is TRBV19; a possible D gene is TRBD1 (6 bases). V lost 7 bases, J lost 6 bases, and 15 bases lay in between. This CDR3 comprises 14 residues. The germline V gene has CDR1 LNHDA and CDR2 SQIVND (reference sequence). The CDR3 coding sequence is TGTGCCAGTACCCCTCAGGACAGCGCCGGGGAGCTGTTTTTT. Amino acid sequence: CASTPQDSAGELFF.

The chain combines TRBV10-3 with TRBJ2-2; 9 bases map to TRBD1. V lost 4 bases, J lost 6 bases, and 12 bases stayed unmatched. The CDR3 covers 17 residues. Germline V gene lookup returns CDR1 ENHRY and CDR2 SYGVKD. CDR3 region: CAISGSSGTGWSGELFF. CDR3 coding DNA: TGTGCCATCAGTGGGAGTTCCGGGACAGGGTGGTCCGGGGAGCTGTTTTTT.

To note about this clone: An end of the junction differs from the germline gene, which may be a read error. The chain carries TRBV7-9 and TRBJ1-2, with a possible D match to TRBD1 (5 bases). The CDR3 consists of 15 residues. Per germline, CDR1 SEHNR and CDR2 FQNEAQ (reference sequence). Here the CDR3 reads CSSSLYQGPHYGYTF. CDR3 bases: TGTTCCAGCAGCTTATATCAGGGCCCCCACTATGGCTACACCTTC.

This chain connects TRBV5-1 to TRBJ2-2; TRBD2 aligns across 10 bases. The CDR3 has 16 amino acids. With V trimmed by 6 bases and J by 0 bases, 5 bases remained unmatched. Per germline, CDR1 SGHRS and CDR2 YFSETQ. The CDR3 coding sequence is TGCGCCAGCAAAGCGGGGGGGCCCCCGAACACCGGGGAGCTGTTTTTT. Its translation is CASKAGGPPNTGELFF.

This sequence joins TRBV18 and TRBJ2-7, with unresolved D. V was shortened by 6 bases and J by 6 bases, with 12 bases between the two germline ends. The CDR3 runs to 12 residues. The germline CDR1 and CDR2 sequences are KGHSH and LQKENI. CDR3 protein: CASSVTPSEQYF. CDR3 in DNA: TGTGCCAGCTCTGTAACCCCTAGCGAGCAGTACTTC.